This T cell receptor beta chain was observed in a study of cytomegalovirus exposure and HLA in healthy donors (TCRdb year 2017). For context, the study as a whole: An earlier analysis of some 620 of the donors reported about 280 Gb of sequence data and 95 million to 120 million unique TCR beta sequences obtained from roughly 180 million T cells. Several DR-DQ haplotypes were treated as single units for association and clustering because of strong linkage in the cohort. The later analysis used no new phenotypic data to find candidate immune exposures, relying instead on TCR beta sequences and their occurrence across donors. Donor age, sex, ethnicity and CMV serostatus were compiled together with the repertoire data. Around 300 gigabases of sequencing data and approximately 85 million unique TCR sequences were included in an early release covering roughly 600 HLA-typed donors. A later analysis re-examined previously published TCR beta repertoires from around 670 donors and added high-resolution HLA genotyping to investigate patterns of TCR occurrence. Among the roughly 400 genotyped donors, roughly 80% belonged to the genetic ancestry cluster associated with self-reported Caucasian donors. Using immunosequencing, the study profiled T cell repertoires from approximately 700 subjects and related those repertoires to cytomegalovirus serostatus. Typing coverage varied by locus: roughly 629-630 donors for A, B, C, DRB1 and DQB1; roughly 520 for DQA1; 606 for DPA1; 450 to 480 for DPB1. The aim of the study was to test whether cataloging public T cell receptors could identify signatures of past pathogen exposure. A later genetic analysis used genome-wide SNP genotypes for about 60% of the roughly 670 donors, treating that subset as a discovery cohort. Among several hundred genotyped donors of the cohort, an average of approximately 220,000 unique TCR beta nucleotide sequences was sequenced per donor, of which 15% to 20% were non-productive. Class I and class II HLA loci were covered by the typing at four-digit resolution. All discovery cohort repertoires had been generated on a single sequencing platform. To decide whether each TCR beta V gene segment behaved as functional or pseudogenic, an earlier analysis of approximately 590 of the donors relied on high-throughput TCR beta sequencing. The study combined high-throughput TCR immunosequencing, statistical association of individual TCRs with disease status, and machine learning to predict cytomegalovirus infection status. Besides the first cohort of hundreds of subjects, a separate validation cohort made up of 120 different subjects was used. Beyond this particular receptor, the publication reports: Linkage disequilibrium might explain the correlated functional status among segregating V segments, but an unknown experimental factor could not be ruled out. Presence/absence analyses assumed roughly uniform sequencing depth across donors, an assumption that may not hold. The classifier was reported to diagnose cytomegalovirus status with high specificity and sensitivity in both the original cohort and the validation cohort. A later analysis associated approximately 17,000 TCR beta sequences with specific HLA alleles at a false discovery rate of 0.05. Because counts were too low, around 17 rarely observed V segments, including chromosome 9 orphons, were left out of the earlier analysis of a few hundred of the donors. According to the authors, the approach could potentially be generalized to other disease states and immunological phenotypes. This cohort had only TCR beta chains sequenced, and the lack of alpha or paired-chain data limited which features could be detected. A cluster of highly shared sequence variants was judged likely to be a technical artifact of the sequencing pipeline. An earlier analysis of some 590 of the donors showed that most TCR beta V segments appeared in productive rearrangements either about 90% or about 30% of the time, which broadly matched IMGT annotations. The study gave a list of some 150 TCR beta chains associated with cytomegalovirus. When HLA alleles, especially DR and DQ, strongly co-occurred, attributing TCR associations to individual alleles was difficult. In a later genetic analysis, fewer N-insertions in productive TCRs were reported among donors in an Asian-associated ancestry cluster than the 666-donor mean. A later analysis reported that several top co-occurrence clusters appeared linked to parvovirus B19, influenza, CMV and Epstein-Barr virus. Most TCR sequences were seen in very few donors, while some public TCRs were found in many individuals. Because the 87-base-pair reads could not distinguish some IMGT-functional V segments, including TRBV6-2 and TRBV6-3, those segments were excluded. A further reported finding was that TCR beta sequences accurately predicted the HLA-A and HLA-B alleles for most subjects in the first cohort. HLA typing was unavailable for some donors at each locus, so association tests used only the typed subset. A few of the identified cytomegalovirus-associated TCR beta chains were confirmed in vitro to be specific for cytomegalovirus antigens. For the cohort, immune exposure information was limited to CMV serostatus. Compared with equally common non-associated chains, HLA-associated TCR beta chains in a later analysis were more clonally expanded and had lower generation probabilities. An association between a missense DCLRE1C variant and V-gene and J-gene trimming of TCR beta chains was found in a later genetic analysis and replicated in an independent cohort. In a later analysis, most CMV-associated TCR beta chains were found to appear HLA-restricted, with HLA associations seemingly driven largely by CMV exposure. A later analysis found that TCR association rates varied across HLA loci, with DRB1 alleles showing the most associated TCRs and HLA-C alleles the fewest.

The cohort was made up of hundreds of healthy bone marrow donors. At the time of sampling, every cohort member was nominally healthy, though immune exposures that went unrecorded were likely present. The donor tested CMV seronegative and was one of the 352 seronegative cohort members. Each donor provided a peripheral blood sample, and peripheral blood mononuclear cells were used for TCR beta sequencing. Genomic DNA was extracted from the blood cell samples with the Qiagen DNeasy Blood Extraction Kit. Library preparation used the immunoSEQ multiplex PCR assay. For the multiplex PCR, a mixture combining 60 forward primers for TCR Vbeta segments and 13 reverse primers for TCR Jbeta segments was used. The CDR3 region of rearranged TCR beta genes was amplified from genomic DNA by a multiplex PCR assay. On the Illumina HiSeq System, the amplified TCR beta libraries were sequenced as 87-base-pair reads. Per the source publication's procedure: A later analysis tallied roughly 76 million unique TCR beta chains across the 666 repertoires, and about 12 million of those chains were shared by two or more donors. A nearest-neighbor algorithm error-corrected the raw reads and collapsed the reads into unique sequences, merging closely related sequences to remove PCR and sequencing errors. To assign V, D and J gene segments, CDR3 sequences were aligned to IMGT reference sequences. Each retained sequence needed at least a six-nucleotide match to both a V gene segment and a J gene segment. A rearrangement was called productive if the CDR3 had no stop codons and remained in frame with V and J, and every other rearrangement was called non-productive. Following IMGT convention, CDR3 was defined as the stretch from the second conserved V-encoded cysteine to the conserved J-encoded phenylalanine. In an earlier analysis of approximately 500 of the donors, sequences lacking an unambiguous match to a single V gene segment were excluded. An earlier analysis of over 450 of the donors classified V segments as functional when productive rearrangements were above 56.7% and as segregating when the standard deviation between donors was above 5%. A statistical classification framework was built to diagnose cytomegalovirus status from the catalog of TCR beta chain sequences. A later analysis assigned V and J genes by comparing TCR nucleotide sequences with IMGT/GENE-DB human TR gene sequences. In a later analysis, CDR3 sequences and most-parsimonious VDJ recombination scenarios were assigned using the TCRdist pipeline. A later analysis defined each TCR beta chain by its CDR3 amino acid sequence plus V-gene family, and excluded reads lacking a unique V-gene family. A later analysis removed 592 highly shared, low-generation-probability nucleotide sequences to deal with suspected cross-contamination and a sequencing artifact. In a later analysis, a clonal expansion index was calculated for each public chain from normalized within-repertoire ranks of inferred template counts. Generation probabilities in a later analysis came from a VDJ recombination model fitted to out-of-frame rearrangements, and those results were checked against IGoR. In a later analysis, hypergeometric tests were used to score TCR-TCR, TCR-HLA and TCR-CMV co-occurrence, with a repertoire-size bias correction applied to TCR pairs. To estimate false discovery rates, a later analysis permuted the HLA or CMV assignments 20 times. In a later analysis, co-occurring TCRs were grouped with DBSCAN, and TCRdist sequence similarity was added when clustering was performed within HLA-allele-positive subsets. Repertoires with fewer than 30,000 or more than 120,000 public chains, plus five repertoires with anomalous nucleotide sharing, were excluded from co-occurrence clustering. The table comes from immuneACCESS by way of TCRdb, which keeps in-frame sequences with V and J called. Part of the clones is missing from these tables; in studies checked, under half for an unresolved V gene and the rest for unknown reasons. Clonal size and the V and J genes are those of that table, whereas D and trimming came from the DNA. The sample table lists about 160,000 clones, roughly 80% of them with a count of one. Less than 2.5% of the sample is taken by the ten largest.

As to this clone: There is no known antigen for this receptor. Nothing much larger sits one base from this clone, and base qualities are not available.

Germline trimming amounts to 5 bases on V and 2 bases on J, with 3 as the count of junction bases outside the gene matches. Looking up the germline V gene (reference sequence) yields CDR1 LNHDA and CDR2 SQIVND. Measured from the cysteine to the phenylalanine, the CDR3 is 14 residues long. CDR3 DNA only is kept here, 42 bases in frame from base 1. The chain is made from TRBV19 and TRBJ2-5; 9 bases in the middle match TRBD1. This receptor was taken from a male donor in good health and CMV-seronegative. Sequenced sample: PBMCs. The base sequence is TGTGCCAGTAGTTTCGGACAGGGGCAAGAGACCCAGTACTTC. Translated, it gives CASSFGQGQETQYF.